This TCR beta chain was observed in a study of T and B cells in COVID-19 patients. Looking at the study overall: Peripheral blood came from COVID-19 patients with active infection or after recovery. Active-infection patients were older, median 67 years, than recovered patients, median approximately 36 years. The recovered patients had mostly mild to moderate COVID-19 with outpatient management. Study-level findings and limits: Patients with COVID-19 reportedly showed strongly skewed T cell receptor beta variable and joining gene usage.

Multiplex PCR with BIOMED2 TRB-A/B primer pools amplified TRB rearrangements. TCRdb fed the multiplex PCR reads into MiXCR, producing one record per CDR3 protein. The sample lists about 15,000 distinct CDR3 sequences, 25% to 30% seen once, with over 1% in the top ten. A note on this clonotype: The antigen is not known.

From blood, about 240-550 ng of genomic DNA served as TRB template. Trimming left V 0 bases short and J 2 bases short, with 5 bases between. Per germline, CDR1 KGHSH and CDR2 LQKENI. The CDR3 is 13 amino acids. The sequencing sample was made of blood. This chain joins TRBV18 and TRBJ2-7; D uncertain. The clonotype comes from a human donor who had recovered from COVID-19. The CDR3 protein is CASSPPTPYEQYF. In nucleotides, the CDR3 is TGTGCCAGCTCACCACCGACTCCCTACGAGCAGTACTTC. The full variable domain, completed using reference TRBV18 and TRBJ2-7, is NAGVMQNPRHLVRRRGQEARLRCSPMKGHSHVYWYRQLPEEGLKFMVYLQKENIIDESGMPKERFSAEFPKEGPSILRIQQVVRGDSAAYFCASSPPTPYEQYFGPGTRLTVT.